This T cell receptor (beta chain) was found in a study of cytomegalovirus exposure and HLA in healthy donors. About the study: Inside one of the first data releases sat some 93 million unique TCRs taken from HLA-typed donors. Most genotyped donors, approximately 81% of more than 300, had Caucasian-associated genetic ancestry.

A multiplex PCR was run with 60 Vbeta primers and 13 Jbeta primers. TCRdb's copy holds only in-frame clones and misses some; the assay was immunoSEQ multiplex PCR. The profile covers approximately 140,000 clones, with over 80% appearing a single time and roughly 1.1% taken by the ten largest. V was trimmed by 2 bases and J by 3 bases, leaving 10 bases between them. The germline V gene has CDR1 GTSNPN and CDR2 SVGIG (reference sequence). The CDR3 extends over 13 amino acids. The sequencing input was PBMCs. The origin of this receptor is a boy aged 5 to 17 in good health and CMV-seronegative. The rearrangement joins TRBV30 to TRBJ1-1, with D tentatively TRBD1 (6 bases). The CDR3 bases are TGTGCCTGGAGTTTGGGGGCGTACACTGAAGCTTTCTTT. Translation gives CAWSLGAYTEAFF.